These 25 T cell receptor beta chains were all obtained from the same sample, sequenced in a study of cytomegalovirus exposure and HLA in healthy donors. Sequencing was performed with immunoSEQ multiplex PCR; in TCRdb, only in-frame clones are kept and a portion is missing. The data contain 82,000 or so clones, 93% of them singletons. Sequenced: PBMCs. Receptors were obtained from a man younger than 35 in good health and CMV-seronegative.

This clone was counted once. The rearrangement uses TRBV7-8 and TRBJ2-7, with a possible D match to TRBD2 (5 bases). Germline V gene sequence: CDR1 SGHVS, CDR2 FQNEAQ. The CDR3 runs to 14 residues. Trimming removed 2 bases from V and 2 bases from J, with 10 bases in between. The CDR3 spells CASSLLPGTYEQYF. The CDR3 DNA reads TGTGCCAGCAGCTTATTACCGGGAACCTACGAGCAGTACTTC.

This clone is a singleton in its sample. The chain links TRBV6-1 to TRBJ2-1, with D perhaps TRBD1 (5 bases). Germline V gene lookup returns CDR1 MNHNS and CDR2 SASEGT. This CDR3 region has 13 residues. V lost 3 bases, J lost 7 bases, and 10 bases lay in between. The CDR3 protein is CASSDKGINEQFF. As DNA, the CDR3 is TGTGCCAGCAGTGATAAGGGGATAAATGAGCAGTTCTTC.

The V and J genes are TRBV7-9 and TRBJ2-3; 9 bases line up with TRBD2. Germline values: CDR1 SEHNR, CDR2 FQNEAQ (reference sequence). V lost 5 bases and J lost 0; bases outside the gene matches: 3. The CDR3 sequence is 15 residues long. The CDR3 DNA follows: TGTGCCAGCAGCCAGACTAGCGGAAGCACAGATACGCAGTATTTT. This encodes CASSQTSGSTDTQYF.

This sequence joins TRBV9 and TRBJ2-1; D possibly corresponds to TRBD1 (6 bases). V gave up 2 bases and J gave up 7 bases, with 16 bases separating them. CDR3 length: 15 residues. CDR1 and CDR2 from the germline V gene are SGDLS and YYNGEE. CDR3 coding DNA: TGTGCCAGCAGCGTTGAACAGGGATTATTTAATGAGCAGTTCTTC. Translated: CASSVEQGLFNEQFF.

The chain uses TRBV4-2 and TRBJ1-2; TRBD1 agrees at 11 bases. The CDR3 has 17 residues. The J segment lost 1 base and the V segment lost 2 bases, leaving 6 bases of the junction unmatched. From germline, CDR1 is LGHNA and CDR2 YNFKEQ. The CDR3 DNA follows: TGTGCCAGCAGCCAAACGGGACAGGGGGGAAGTAACTATGGCTACACCTTC. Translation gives CASSQTGQGGSNYGYTF.

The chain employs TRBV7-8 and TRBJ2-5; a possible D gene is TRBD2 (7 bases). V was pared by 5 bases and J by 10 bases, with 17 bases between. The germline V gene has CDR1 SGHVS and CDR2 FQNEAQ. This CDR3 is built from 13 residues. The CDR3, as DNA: TGTGCCAGCAGCCGGGGGGCAGCGCCCTACCAGTACTTC. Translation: CASSRGAAPYQYF.

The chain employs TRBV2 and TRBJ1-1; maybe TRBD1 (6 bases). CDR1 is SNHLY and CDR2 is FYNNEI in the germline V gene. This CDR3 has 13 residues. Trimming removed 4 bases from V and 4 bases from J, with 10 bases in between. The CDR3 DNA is TGTGCCAGCAGTGCACAGGGAAGCACTGAAGCTTTCTTT. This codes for CASSAQGSTEAFF.

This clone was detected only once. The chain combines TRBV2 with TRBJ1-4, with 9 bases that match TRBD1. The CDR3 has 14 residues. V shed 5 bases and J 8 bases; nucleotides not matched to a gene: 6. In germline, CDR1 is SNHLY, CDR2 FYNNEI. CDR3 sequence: CASSIQGAGEKLFF. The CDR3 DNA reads TGTGCCAGCAGTATACAGGGGGCGGGAGAAAAACTGTTTTTT.

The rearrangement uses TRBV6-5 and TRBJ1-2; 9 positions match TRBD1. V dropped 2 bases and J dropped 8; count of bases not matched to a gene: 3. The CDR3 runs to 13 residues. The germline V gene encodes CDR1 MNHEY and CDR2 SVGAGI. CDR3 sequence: CASSYGTGRGYTF. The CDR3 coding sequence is TGTGCCAGCAGTTACGGGACAGGGCGGGGCTACACCTTC.

In nucleotides, the CDR3 is TGTGCCAGCAGCCCGCACCCGGACAGAATGAACACTGAAGCTTTCTTT. Translating gives CASSPHPDRMNTEAFF. The chain has TRBV5-6 and TRBJ1-1; a possible D gene is TRBD1 (6 bases). The CDR3 length is 16 residues. The germline V gene has CDR1 SGHDT and CDR2 YYEEEE. Trimming cost V 4 bases and J 0 bases, with 16 bases left between them.

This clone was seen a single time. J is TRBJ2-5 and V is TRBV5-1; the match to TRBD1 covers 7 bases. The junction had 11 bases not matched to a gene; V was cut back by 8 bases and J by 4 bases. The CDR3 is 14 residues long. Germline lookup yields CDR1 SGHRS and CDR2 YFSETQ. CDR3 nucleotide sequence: TGCGCCAGTCAAAGGACAGGCTGGGTAGAGACCCAGTACTTC. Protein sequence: CASQRTGWVETQYF. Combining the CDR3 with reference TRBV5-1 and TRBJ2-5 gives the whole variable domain KAGVTQTPRYLIKTRGQQVTLSCSPISGHRSVSWYQQTPGQGLQFLFEYFSETQRNKGNFPGRFSGRQFSNSRSEMNVSTLELGDSALYLCASQRTGWVETQYFGPGTRLLVL.

CDR3 DNA sequence: TGTGCCAGCAGTGAATATGGAGGTCTGAACACTGAAGCTTTCTTT. It encodes CASSEYGGLNTEAFF. This chain joins TRBV6-1 and TRBJ1-1; D call uncertain. In germline, CDR1 is MNHNS, CDR2 SASEGT. V was trimmed by 2 bases and J by 0 bases, leaving 10 bases between them. This CDR3 is 15 amino acids long.

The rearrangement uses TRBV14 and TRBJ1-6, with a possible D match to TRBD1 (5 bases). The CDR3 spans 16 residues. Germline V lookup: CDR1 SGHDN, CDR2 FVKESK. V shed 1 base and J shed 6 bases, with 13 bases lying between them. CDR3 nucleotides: TGTGCCAGCAGCCAAGTTTGGGGCTCGATTAATTCACCCCTCCACTTT. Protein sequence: CASSQVWGSINSPLHF.

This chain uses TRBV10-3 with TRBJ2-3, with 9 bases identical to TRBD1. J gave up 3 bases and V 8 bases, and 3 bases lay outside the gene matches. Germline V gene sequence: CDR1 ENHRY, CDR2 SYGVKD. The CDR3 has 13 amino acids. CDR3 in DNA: TGTGCCATCGGGACAGGGTCGACAGATACGCAGTATTTT. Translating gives CAIGTGSTDTQYF.

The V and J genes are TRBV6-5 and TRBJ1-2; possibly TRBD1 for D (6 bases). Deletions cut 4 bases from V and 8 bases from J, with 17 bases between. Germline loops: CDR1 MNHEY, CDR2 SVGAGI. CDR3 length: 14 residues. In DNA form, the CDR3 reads TGTGCCAGCAGTTTACGGGACACGCGAGACGGCTACACCTTC. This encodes CASSLRDTRDGYTF.

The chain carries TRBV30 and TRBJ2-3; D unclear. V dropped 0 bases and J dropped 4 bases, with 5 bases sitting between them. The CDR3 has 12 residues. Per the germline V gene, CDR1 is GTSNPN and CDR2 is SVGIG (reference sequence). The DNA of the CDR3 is TGTGCCTGGAGTGTACTGGCAGATACGCAGTATTTT. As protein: CAWSVLADTQYF.

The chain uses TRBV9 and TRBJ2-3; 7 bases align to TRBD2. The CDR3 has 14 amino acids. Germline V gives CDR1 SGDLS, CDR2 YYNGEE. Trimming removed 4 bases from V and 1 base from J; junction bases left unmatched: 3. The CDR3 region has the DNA TGTGCCAGCAGCCGGCGGGAGCGCACAGATACGCAGTATTTT. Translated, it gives CASSRRERTDTQYF.

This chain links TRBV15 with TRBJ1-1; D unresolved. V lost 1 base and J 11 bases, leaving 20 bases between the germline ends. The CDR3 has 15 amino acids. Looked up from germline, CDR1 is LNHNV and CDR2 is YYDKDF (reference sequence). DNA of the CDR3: TGTGCCACCAGCAGAGTAGGACCGGGTGGGGAGCGGGCTTTCTTT. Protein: CATSRVGPGGERAFF.

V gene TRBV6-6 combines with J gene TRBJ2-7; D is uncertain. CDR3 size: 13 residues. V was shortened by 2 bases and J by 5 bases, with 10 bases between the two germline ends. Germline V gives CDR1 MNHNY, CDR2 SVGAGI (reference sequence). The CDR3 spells CASSYPARDEQYF. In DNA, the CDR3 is TGTGCCAGCAGTTACCCCGCTCGGGACGAGCAGTACTTC.

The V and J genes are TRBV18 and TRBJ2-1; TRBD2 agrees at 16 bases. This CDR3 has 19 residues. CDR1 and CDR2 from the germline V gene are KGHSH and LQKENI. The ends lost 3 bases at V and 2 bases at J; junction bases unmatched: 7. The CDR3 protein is CASSPRGLAGGIAYNEQFF. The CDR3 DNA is TGTGCCAGCTCACCGCGGGGACTAGCGGGAGGGATTGCCTACAATGAGCAGTTCTTC. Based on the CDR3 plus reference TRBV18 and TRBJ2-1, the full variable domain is NAGVMQNPRHLVRRRGQEARLRCSPMKGHSHVYWYRQLPEEGLKFMVYLQKENIIDESGMPKERFSAEFPKEGPSILRIQQVVRGDSAAYFCASSPRGLAGGIAYNEQFFGPGTRLTVL.

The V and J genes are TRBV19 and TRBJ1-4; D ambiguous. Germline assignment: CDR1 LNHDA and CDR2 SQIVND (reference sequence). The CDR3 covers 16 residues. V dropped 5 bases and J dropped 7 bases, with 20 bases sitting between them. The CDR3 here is CASSVEGLSQSEKLFF. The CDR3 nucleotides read TGTGCCAGTAGTGTGGAGGGCTTGTCGCAGAGTGAAAAACTGTTTTTT.

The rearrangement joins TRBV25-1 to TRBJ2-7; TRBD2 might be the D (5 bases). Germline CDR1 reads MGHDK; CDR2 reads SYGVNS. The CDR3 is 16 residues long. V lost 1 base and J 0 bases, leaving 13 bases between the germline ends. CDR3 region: CASSESEGASSYEQYF. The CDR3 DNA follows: TGTGCCAGCAGTGAATCCGAGGGCGCGAGCTCCTACGAGCAGTACTTC.

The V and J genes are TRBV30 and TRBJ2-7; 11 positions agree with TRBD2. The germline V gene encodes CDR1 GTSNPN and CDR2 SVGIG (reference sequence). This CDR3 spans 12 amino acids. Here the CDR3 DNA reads TGTGTATACGGGACTAGCGGCTACGAGCAGTACTTC. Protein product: CVYGTSGYEQYF. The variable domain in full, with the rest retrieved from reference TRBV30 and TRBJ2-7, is SQTIHQWPATLVQPVGSPLSLECTVEGTSNPNLYWYRQAAGRGLQLLFYSVGIGQISSEVPQNLSASRPQDRQFILSSKKLLLSDSGFYLCVYGTSGYEQYFGPGTRLTVT.

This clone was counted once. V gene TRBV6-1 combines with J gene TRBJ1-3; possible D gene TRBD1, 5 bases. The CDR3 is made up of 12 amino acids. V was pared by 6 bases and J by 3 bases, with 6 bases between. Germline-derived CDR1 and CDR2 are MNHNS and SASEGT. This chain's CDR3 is CASRDIGNTIYF. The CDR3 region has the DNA TGTGCCAGCAGGGACATTGGAAACACCATATATTTT.

As DNA, the CDR3 is TGTGCCTGGAGGCAGGCCGGGGAGCTGTTTTTT. Protein sequence: CAWRQAGELFF. This chain links TRBV30 with TRBJ2-2; D call uncertain. CDR3 length equals 11 residues. Looked up from germline, CDR1 is GTSNPN and CDR2 is SVGIG (reference sequence). V lost 3 bases, J lost 6 bases, and 5 bases lay in between.